This T cell receptor beta chain was found in a study of response to subunit inactivated influenza vaccine. The study, taken as a whole, reports: Authors proposed each seasonal influenza vaccination draws in few new T cells.

In TCRdb, the RT-PCR reads were re-called with MiXCR into one record per CDR3 protein. Of around 650,000 distinct CDR3 sequences listed, around a sixth are singletons. This clonotype was counted a few times. Its antigen is undetermined. Material: PBMCs from blood, obtained 12 days after vaccination. The source of this sequence is a man in his forties or fifties who received an inactivated influenza vaccine.

This CDR3 reads CSARGQGAQPQHF. CDR3 in DNA: TGCAGTGCTCGAGGACAGGGGGCCCAGCCCCAGCATTTT. This chain uses TRBV20-1 with TRBJ1-5, with TRBD1 matching over 11 bases. The germline CDR1 and CDR2 sequences are DFQATT and SNEGSKA (reference sequence). V was pared by 5 bases and J by 7 bases, with 4 bases of the junction left unmatched. This CDR3 has 13 residues.